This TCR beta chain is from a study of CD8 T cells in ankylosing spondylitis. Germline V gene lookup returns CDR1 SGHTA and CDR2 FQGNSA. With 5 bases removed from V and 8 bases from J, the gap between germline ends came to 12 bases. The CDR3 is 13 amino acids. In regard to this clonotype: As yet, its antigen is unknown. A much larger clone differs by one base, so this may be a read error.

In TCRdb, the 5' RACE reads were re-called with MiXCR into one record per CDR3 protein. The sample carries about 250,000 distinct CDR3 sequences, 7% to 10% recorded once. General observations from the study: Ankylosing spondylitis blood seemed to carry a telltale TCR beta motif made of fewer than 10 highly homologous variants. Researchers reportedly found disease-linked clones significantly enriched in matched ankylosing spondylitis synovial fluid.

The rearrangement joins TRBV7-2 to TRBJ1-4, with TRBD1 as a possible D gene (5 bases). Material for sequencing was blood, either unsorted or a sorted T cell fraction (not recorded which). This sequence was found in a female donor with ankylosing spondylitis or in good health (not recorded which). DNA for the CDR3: TGTACCAGCAGCCCTGGACATCGCGAAAAACTGTTTTTT. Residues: CTSSPGHREKLFF.